Sequencing of this TCR beta chain was carried out in a study of HIV-infected patients and healthy controls. Study results and limitations: Apparent post-therapy Gini recovery among HIV-infected patients was not reproduced with size-matched repertoires.

With 5 bases clipped from V and 16 bases from J, the junction kept 7 bases outside the gene matches. The CDR3 consists of 11 residues. Germline V gene lookup returns CDR1 DFQATT and CDR2 SNEGSKA (reference sequence). This clonotype showed up many times. The target antigen is unknown. Reverse transcription used 500 to 550 ng RNA and constant-region primers for alpha and beta. Each of the alpha and beta chains got its own library through chain-specific third strand synthesis with indices. TCRdb analysed the 5' RACE reads with MiXCR anew, one entry per CDR3 protein. Counted here are around 18,000 distinct CDR3 sequences, roughly a tenth occurring once; the ten biggest clones make up approximately 3.4%. All unsorted peripheral T cells were captured because whole blood was used without fractionation. Peripheral blood, roughly 2.7 ml, was drawn for RNA extraction.

The rearrangement joins TRBV20-1 to TRBJ2-1; TRBD2 matches 11 bases. The sequenced sample consisted of blood. The source of this sequence is an adult in good health. The CDR3: CSAGATSGNFF. CDR3 DNA sequence: TGCAGTGCTGGGGCGACTAGCGGGAATTTCTTC.